A single sample is the source of the 28 T cell receptor beta chains below, sequenced in a study of blood T cell repertoires in COVID-19. The assay was immunoSEQ multiplex PCR, and TCRdb's table has in-frame clones only and misses some. The data show under 300,000 clones, about 89% seen once. Sequencing used PBMCs or T cells enriched from blood (not recorded which). These receptors came from a human donor in a cohort exposed to, infected with or recovered from COVID-19 (not recorded which). The donor label of this sample is uncertain.

The rearrangement uses TRBV4-1 and TRBJ1-2; 7 positions agree with TRBD1. This CDR3 spans 15 amino acids. Germline V gene sequence: CDR1 MGHRA, CDR2 YSYEKL. With 3 bases clipped from V and 8 bases from J, the junction kept 12 bases outside the gene matches. CDR3 sequence (DNA): TGCGCCAGCAGCCAGACAGGGCTAAAAGCGGAGGGCTACACCTTC. Its protein product is CASSQTGLKAEGYTF.

The chain joins TRBV13 to TRBJ1-2; 8 bases line up with TRBD1. Germline V gene data show CDR1 as PRHDT and CDR2 as FYEKMQ (reference sequence). V gave up 5 bases and J gave up 8 bases; unmatched junction bases: 13. The CDR3 spans 15 residues. The CDR3 region has the DNA TGTGCCAGCAGCGCCCGATTCAGGGGGCTGAAGGGCTACACCTTC. Translation gives CASSARFRGLKGYTF.

This clone showed up just once. V gene TRBV19 combines with J gene TRBJ1-2; 8 nucleotides match TRBD1. CDR1 and CDR2 from the germline V gene are LNHDA and SQIVND (reference sequence). The CDR3 spans 15 residues. Trimming at V came to 3 bases and at J to 5 bases, leaving 8 bases not matched to a gene. The CDR3 spells CASSIVPDREYGYTF. CDR3 in DNA: TGTGCCAGTAGTATCGTCCCGGACAGGGAGTATGGCTACACCTTC.

CDR3 DNA sequence: TGTGCCAGCAGCCAAGGTCCCGGGAGAGGGGGCTACTACGAGCAGTACTTC. Translating gives CASSQGPGRGGYYEQYF. The rearrangement uses TRBV3-1 (or the pseudogene TRBV3-2) and TRBJ2-7, with D tentatively TRBD1 (7 bases). The CDR3 sequence is 17 residues long. The V end was cut by 1 base, the J end by 3 bases, with 19 bases between. In germline, CDR1 is LGHDT, CDR2 YNNKEL (reference sequence).

The CDR3 region has the DNA TGTGCCAGCAGCGGACAGGAGTCAGTTGGGGGAGGTTCACCCCTCCACTTT. It is translated as CASSGQESVGGGSPLHF. This chain links TRBV28 with TRBJ1-6, with 7 bases aligning to TRBD1. The CDR3 consists of 17 residues. CDR1 MDHEN and CDR2 SYDVKM come from the germline V gene. J was trimmed by 9 bases and V by 6 bases; bases with no gene match: 17.

V and J are TRBV18 and TRBJ2-1; D may be TRBD2 (5 bases). The CDR3 is 12 residues long. V gave up 6 bases and J gave up 8 bases, with 11 bases separating them. Per germline, CDR1 KGHSH and CDR2 LQKENI. In nucleotides, the CDR3 is TGTGCCAGCTCCGGACTTCACCATGAGCAGTTCTTC. Translating gives CASSGLHHEQFF.

The V gene is TRBV5-1, the J gene TRBJ1-2, with D perhaps matching TRBD1 (6 bases). Trimming stripped 0 bases from V and 6 bases from J, with 15 bases between. The CDR3 runs 15 residues. Germline-derived CDR1 and CDR2 are SGHRS and YFSETQ. The CDR3 is CASSLGQGKHNGYTF. As DNA, the CDR3 is TGCGCCAGCAGCTTGGGGCAGGGGAAACATAATGGCTACACCTTC.

The chain recombines TRBV21-1 with TRBJ1-2; TRBD1 is taken as the D call from the table, unchecked against the DNA. TRBV21-1 is termed a pseudogene. CDR3 length equals 12 residues. CDR3 sequence (DNA): TGTGCCAGCAGCTCAAGGAAAGGGGTTAACACCTTC. It codes for CASSSRKGVNTF.

This clone has just one count. The chain carries TRBV18 and TRBJ2-7, with D possibly being TRBD2 (5 bases). Trimming took 3 bases from V and 3 from J, leaving 6 bases between them. Germline V gene sequence: CDR1 KGHSH, CDR2 LQKENI. There are 12 residues in the CDR3. CDR3 loop: CASSPEGYEQYF. In nucleotides, the CDR3 is TGTGCCAGCTCACCTGAGGGCTACGAGCAGTACTTC.

This chain joins TRBV29-1 and TRBJ1-4; D ambiguous. From germline, CDR1 is SQVTM and CDR2 ANQGSEA. V gave up 4 bases and J gave up 0 bases, with 9 bases separating them. The CDR3 covers 14 residues. The CDR3 reads CSVGGVSTNEKLFF. DNA for the CDR3: TGCAGCGTTGGAGGCGTTTCAACTAATGAAAAACTGTTTTTT. The variable domain in full, with the rest retrieved from reference TRBV29-1 and TRBJ1-4, is SAVISQKPSRDICQRGTSLTIQCQVDSQVTMMFWYRQQPGQSLTLIATANQGSEATYESGFVIDKFPISRPNLTFSTLTVSNMSPEDSSIYLCSVGGVSTNEKLFFGSGTQLSVL.

The V gene is TRBV5-1, the J gene TRBJ2-5, with 7 positions matching TRBD1. CDR1 SGHRS and CDR2 YFSETQ come from the germline V gene. Losses at the gene ends were 4 bases for V and 4 bases for J; bases not matched to a gene: 7. The CDR3 spans 14 residues. The CDR3 loop reads CASSLWDRGETQYF. As DNA, the CDR3 is TGCGCCAGCAGCCTCTGGGACAGAGGAGAGACCCAGTACTTC.

The chain employs TRBV3-1 (or the pseudogene TRBV3-2) and TRBJ2-2, with 9 bases aligning to TRBD2. The J segment lost 1 base and the V segment lost 0 bases, leaving 3 bases of the junction unmatched. The germline gives CDR1 LGHDT, CDR2 YNNKEL (reference sequence). This CDR3 comprises 17 residues. CDR3: CASSQDISGGNTGELFF. CDR3 nucleotide sequence: TGTGCCAGCAGCCAAGATATTAGCGGGGGGAACACCGGGGAGCTGTTTTTT.

The chain joins TRBV4-1 to TRBJ1-2, with D uncertain. CDR3 size: 15 residues. Per germline, CDR1 MGHRA and CDR2 YSYEKL. The germline V and J ends were trimmed by 4 bases and 4 bases, with 16 bases remaining between them. DNA of the CDR3: TGCGCCAGCAGCCGGCAGATATCGGAGGCCTATGGCTACACCTTC. The encoded protein is CASSRQISEAYGYTF.

V is TRBV6-5 and J is TRBJ2-1; D is unclear. This CDR3 contains 12 residues. Germline-derived CDR1 and CDR2 are MNHEY and SVGAGI. Deletions cut 8 bases from V and 8 bases from J, with 13 bases between. CDR3 nucleotide sequence: TGTGCCAGCGAAAGAACCGGGTATGAGCAGTTCTTC. Protein product: CASERTGYEQFF.

V usage is TRBV30 and J usage is TRBJ2-7; D perhaps matches TRBD1 (6 bases). This CDR3 contains 12 residues. Germline CDR1 and CDR2: GTSNPN and SVGIG (reference sequence). V shed 3 bases and J shed 4 bases, with 10 bases lying between them. CDR3 DNA sequence: TGTGCCTGGAGCCTAACAGGGTACGAGCAGTACTTC. This sequence encodes CAWSLTGYEQYF.

The V and J genes are TRBV5-6 and TRBJ1-2; 9 nucleotides agree with TRBD1. CDR1 and CDR2 from the germline V gene are SGHDT and YYEEEE. V gave up 0 bases and J gave up 3 bases; unmatched junction bases: 3. CDR3 length equals 15 residues. The CDR3 nucleotides are TGTGCCAGCAGCTTGGTACAGGGGGCTCACTATGGCTACACCTTC. It codes for CASSLVQGAHYGYTF.

V and J are TRBV9 and TRBJ2-7; 10 bases fit TRBD2. CDR3 size: 14 residues. CDR1 SGDLS and CDR2 YYNGEE come from the germline V gene. Trimming removed 0 bases from V and 6 bases from J; junction bases left unmatched: 3. CDR3 in amino acids: CASSVEASGGEQYF. CDR3 nucleotide sequence: TGTGCCAGCAGCGTAGAGGCTAGCGGGGGCGAGCAGTACTTC.

The rearrangement links TRBV11-2 to TRBJ1-2; maybe TRBD1 (5 bases). CDR3 length equals 14 residues. The ends were cut back, 4 bases at V and 4 bases at J, with 13 bases in the middle. Germline V lookup: CDR1 SGHAT, CDR2 FQNNGV. This CDR3 is CASSSELDSYGYTF. In DNA form, the CDR3 reads TGTGCCAGCAGCTCGGAGCTAGACAGCTATGGCTACACCTTC. Using reference TRBV11-2 and TRBJ1-2 for the parts outside the CDR3, the full variable domain is EAGVAQSPRYKIIEKRQSVAFWCNPISGHATLYWYQQILGQGPKLLIQFQNNGVVDDSQLPKDRFSAERLKGVDSTLKIQPAKLEDSAVYLCASSSELDSYGYTFGSGTRLTVV.

V is TRBV4-2 and J is TRBJ1-1; D ambiguous. The V gene lost 4 bases and the J gene lost 9 bases, with 24 bases spanning the gap. Germline V gives CDR1 LGHNA, CDR2 YNFKEQ. CDR3 size: 16 residues. CDR3 sequence: CASSPGSNDKVEKAFF. The CDR3 DNA sequence: TGTGCCAGCAGCCCCGGGTCAAACGATAAAGTCGAGAAAGCTTTCTTT.

As DNA, the CDR3 is TGTGCCAGTCACCGGGACAGGGAATTCACTGAAGCTTTCTTT. This translates into CASHRDREFTEAFF. The V and J genes are TRBV5-6 and TRBJ1-1; 9 nucleotides align to TRBD1. The CDR3 runs 14 residues. Trimming took 8 bases from V and 4 from J; bases not matched to a gene: 9. CDR1 and CDR2 from the germline V gene are SGHDT and YYEEEE.

This chain links TRBV6-5 with TRBJ2-2; 12 bases map to TRBD2. The CDR3 loop spans 15 amino acids. Unmatched junction bases numbered 7, after V lost 10 bases and J lost 4 bases. CDR1 and CDR2 from the germline V gene are MNHEY and SVGAGI. Here the CDR3 DNA reads TGTGCCACTGGTAGACTAGCGGGGGCCACCGGGGAGCTGTTTTTT. This encodes CATGRLAGATGELFF.

The V call is TRBV12-3 or TRBV12-4, the J call TRBJ1-1, with a weak D call TRBD1 (6 bases). This CDR3 has 13 amino acids. Deletions cut 2 bases from V and 3 bases from J, with 7 bases between. In DNA, the CDR3 is TGTGCCAGCAGTTTAAGGGGGTACACTGAAGCTTTCTTT. Encoded protein: CASSLRGYTEAFF.

This rearrangement joins TRBV9 to TRBJ1-1; no definite D call. The germline CDR1 and CDR2 sequences are SGDLS and YYNGEE. The CDR3 covers 14 residues. V was trimmed by 6 bases and J by 0 bases, leaving 12 bases between them. The CDR3 region is CASTNREMNTEAFF. CDR3 in DNA: TGTGCCAGCACGAACCGGGAAATGAACACTGAAGCTTTCTTT.

This sequence joins TRBV4-2 and TRBJ2-2; 10 bases are shared with TRBD2. This CDR3 spans 15 amino acids. Trimming at V came to 4 bases and at J to 1 base, leaving 0 bases not matched to a gene. Per the germline V gene, CDR1 is LGHNA and CDR2 is YNFKEQ. CDR3 amino acids: CASSLAGGNTGELFF. CDR3 DNA: TGTGCCAGCAGCCTAGCGGGGGGGAACACCGGGGAGCTGTTTTTT.

The rearrangement joins TRBV6-2 or TRBV6-3 to TRBJ2-5; D gene unclear. V was shortened by 5 bases and J by 5 bases, with 9 bases between the two germline ends. The CDR3 is 12 residues long. Germline V lookup: CDR1 MNHEY, CDR2 SVGEGT. The CDR3 is CASSNSWETQYF. The CDR3 nucleotides are TGTGCCAGCAGTAACAGCTGGGAGACCCAGTACTTC.

V is TRBV4-1 and J is TRBJ2-2; TRBD1 matches at 7 bases. V dropped 0 bases and J dropped 6; count of bases not matched to a gene: 4. This CDR3 spans 15 amino acids. Germline CDR1 MGHRA, CDR2 YSYEKL. CDR3 region: CASSQDRTGAGELFF. As DNA, the CDR3 is TGCGCCAGCAGCCAAGATCGAACAGGGGCCGGGGAGCTGTTTTTT.

CDR3 sequence: CASSQGLAGGMETQYF. CDR3 nucleotide sequence: TGCGCCAGCAGCCAGGGATTAGCGGGGGGCATGGAGACCCAGTACTTC. This chain uses TRBV4-1 with TRBJ2-5; 10 bases are a match to TRBD2. This CDR3 is 16 amino acids long. J gave up 5 bases and V 3 bases, and 9 bases lay outside the gene matches. Germline CDR1 MGHRA, CDR2 YSYEKL.

The chain uses TRBV6-5 and TRBJ1-2, with 7 positions matching TRBD1. The germline CDR1 and CDR2 sequences are MNHEY and SVGAGI. The CDR3 runs 13 residues. V lost 2 bases, J lost 6 bases, and 3 bases stayed unmatched. CDR3 DNA: TGTGCCAGCAGTTACCCCACAGGGGATGGCTACACCTTC. It is translated as CASSYPTGDGYTF.